One sample yielded the 24 T cell receptor beta chains listed below, sequenced in a study of Tregs in tolerant kidney transplant recipients. Sequencing used immunoSEQ multiplex PCR; TCRdb keeps in-frame clones, though not all of them. The sample records 240,000 or so clones, 84% being singletons. Sequenced: CD4+ T cells from blood. These receptors were obtained from a human donor in good health.

V gene TRBV18 combines with J gene TRBJ1-5, with a tentative D call TRBD1 (5 bases). CDR3 length equals 14 residues. V was trimmed by 2 bases and J by 0 bases, leaving 5 bases between them. Looked up from germline, CDR1 is KGHSH and CDR2 is LQKENI. The chain's CDR3 is CASSPGGSNQPQHF. DNA for the CDR3: TGTGCCAGCTCACCAGGGGGTAGCAATCAGCCCCAGCATTTT. The full variable domain, rest sourced from reference TRBV18 and TRBJ1-5, is NAGVMQNPRHLVRRRGQEARLRCSPMKGHSHVYWYRQLPEEGLKFMVYLQKENIIDESGMPKERFSAEFPKEGPSILRIQQVVRGDSAAYFCASSPGGSNQPQHFGDGTRLSIL.

The chain couples TRBV2 to TRBJ2-7; 9 bases agree with TRBD1. CDR1 is SNHLY, CDR2 FYNNEI, per germline. The CDR3 totals 15 residues. J was trimmed by 5 bases and V by 3 bases; bases with no gene match: 8. CDR3 loop: CASSEETGGTHEQYF. CDR3 nucleotide sequence: TGTGCCAGCAGTGAGGAGACAGGGGGGACCCACGAGCAGTACTTC.

This clone was counted once. The J gene is TRBJ2-7, the V gene TRBV19; the D gene is possibly TRBD1 (5 bases). The CDR3 length is 13 residues. V was shortened by 7 bases and J by 0 bases, with 10 bases between the two germline ends. Germline V gene data show CDR1 as LNHDA and CDR2 as SQIVND (reference sequence). CDR3 sequence reads: CASTDSPSYEQYF. DNA of the CDR3: TGTGCCAGTACCGACAGCCCCTCCTACGAGCAGTACTTC.

The chain links TRBV19 to TRBJ1-2; 8 bases agree with TRBD1. J was trimmed by 1 base and V by 7 bases; bases with no gene match: 11. CDR1 LNHDA and CDR2 SQIVND come from the germline V gene (reference sequence). The CDR3 length is 16 residues. The CDR3 protein is CASIPARDRINYGYTF. The CDR3 nucleotides are TGTGCCAGTATCCCCGCCAGGGACAGGATTAACTATGGCTACACCTTC.

V and J are TRBV7-6 and TRBJ1-3; D unresolved. There are 14 residues in the CDR3. Per the germline V gene, CDR1 is SGHVS and CDR2 is FNYEAQ. The V end was cut by 0 bases, the J end by 2 bases, with 5 bases between. CDR3 DNA sequence: TGTGCCAGCAGCTTAGCAGGGACTGGAAACACCATATATTTT. Protein: CASSLAGTGNTIYF. The full variable domain, completed using reference TRBV7-6 and TRBJ1-3, is GAGVSQSPRYKVTKRGQDVALRCDPISGHVSLYWYRQALGQGPEFLTYFNYEAQQDKSGLPNDRFSAERPEGSISTLTIQRTEQRDSAMYRCASSLAGTGNTIYFGEGSWLTVV.

V is TRBV11-2 and J is TRBJ2-7; D possibly corresponds to TRBD1 (6 bases). CDR3 size: 13 residues. Germline-derived CDR1 and CDR2 are SGHAT and FQNNGV. Between the trimmed V and J ends, which lost 2 bases and 3 bases, there was a span of 8 bases. The CDR3 sequence: CASSLTGYYEQYF. The CDR3 nucleotides read TGTGCCAGCAGCTTAACAGGGTACTACGAGCAGTACTTC. Using reference TRBV11-2 and TRBJ2-7 for the parts outside the CDR3, the full variable domain is EAGVAQSPRYKIIEKRQSVAFWCNPISGHATLYWYQQILGQGPKLLIQFQNNGVVDDSQLPKDRFSAERLKGVDSTLKIQPAKLEDSAVYLCASSLTGYYEQYFGPGTRLTVT.

For the CDR3, the DNA is TGTGCCAGCAGACTCCAACTAACTAGCGGCACCGGGGAGCTGTTTTTT. Translation gives CASRLQLTSGTGELFF. V and J are TRBV5-4 and TRBJ2-2; 8 nucleotides agree with TRBD2. CDR3 length: 16 residues. Losses at the gene ends were 5 bases for V and 4 bases for J; bases not matched to a gene: 10. CDR1 and CDR2 (germline): SGHNT, YYREEE (reference sequence).

V gene TRBV11-2 combines with J gene TRBJ1-4; the D gene is possibly TRBD1 (5 bases). V lost 1 base, J lost 7 bases, and 10 bases lay in between. The CDR3 spans 14 residues. Germline lookup yields CDR1 SGHAT and CDR2 FQNNGV. The CDR3 coding sequence is TGTGCCAGCAGCTTAGGACAGTTCGGTGAAAAACTGTTTTTT. Translated: CASSLGQFGEKLFF.

CDR3 nucleotide sequence: TGTGCCAGCTCACCACCAGGAGGGGGTACCCAGTACTTC. The encoded protein is CASSPPGGGTQYF. The chain combines TRBV18 with TRBJ2-4; the D gene could be TRBD1 or TRBD2 (6 bases each). V lost 0 bases and J lost 13, with 13 bases in between. This CDR3 is built from 13 residues. CDR1 and CDR2 (germline): KGHSH, LQKENI.

This clone was seen only a few times. This chain connects TRBV15 to TRBJ2-5, with 7 bases identical to TRBD2. Per the germline V gene, CDR1 is LNHNV and CDR2 is YYDKDF (reference sequence). The CDR3 sequence is 14 residues long. V lost 4 bases to trimming and J lost 5 bases; unmatched junction nucleotides: 7. CDR3 sequence: CATSILREGETQYF. The CDR3 DNA reads as TGTGCCACCAGCATCCTCAGGGAGGGGGAGACCCAGTACTTC.

The chain links TRBV12-5 to TRBJ2-2, with 7 positions matching TRBD2. V dropped 10 bases and J dropped 6; count of bases not matched to a gene: 8. Germline V gene sequence: CDR1 LGHNT, CDR2 FRNRAP. The CDR3 is made up of 13 amino acids. CDR3 amino acids: CATTQGGPGELFF. Written as DNA, the CDR3 is TGTGCTACCACTCAGGGAGGGCCCGGGGAGCTGTTTTTT.

The chain combines TRBV11-2 with TRBJ1-6, with TRBD1 matching 8 bases. Looked up from germline, CDR1 is SGHAT and CDR2 is FQNNGV. The CDR3 has 19 residues. The junction had 8 bases not matched to a gene; V was cut back by 1 base and J by 0 bases. The chain's CDR3 is CASSLVGGRGLSYNSPLHF. The CDR3 DNA sequence: TGTGCCAGCAGCTTAGTCGGGGGCAGGGGGCTCTCCTATAATTCACCCCTCCACTTT.

The CDR3: CASSEMIGQANYGYTF. The CDR3, as DNA: TGTGCCAGCAGTGAAATGATCGGACAGGCAAACTATGGCTACACCTTC. The chain carries TRBV2 and TRBJ1-2; 7 nucleotides agree with TRBD1. Germline V lookup: CDR1 SNHLY, CDR2 FYNNEI. The CDR3 runs 16 residues. Trimming took 2 bases from V and 2 from J; bases not matched to a gene: 8. The whole variable domain, filled in from reference TRBV2 and TRBJ1-2, reads EPEVTQTPSHQVTQMGQEVILRCVPISNHLYFYWYRQILGQKVEFLVSFYNNEISEKSEIFDDQFSVERPDGSNFTLKIRSTKLEDSAMYFCASSEMIGQANYGYTFGSGTRLTVV.

V usage is TRBV27 and J usage is TRBJ1-5; D gene uncertain. Germline values: CDR1 MNHEY, CDR2 SMNVEV (reference sequence). The length of the CDR3 is 18 residues. Trimming took off 6 bases at V and 3 bases at J, with 24 bases between the two ends. CDR3 bases: TGTGCCAGCAGCTTCGTGAGTCCTCTCGGGTGGGTCAATCAGCCCCAGCATTTT. This codes for CASSFVSPLGWVNQPQHF.

A word on this clone: A junction end diverges from the germline sequence, so it may reflect a read error. The chain links TRBV7-9 to TRBJ2-5; 8 bases agree with TRBD1. CDR3 length: 11 residues. Germline assignment: CDR1 SEHNR and CDR2 FQNEAQ (reference sequence). The CDR3 region is CASSPGQGVHF. For the CDR3, the DNA is TGTGCCAGCAGCCCAGGACAGGGAGTGCACTTC.

The CDR3 bases are TGCGCCAGCAGCTCCTCCGGGGAGGCTGAAGCTTTCTTT. Translating it yields CASSSSGEAEAFF. The chain recombines TRBV5-1 with TRBJ1-1; D is undetermined. The ends were cut back, 3 bases at V and 6 bases at J, with 12 bases in the middle. Germline lookup yields CDR1 SGHRS and CDR2 YFSETQ. CDR3 length: 13 residues.

V and J are TRBV5-1 and TRBJ2-2, with 9 bases aligning to TRBD2. Germline CDR1 is SGHRS and CDR2 is YFSETQ. This CDR3 is 15 amino acids long. J lost 7 bases, V lost 5 bases, and 9 bases had no gene match. The CDR3 sequence: CASREGLAAYGELFF. The CDR3 DNA sequence: TGCGCCAGCAGAGAGGGACTAGCAGCCTACGGGGAGCTGTTTTTT. Filled out from reference TRBV5-1 and TRBJ2-2, the complete variable domain reads KAGVTQTPRYLIKTRGQQVTLSCSPISGHRSVSWYQQTPGQGLQFLFEYFSETQRNKGNFPGRFSGRQFSNSRSEMNVSTLELGDSALYLCASREGLAAYGELFFGEGSRLTVL.

The chain is built from TRBV19 and TRBJ1-6, with unresolved D. V shed 8 bases and J shed 3 bases, with 5 bases lying between them. This CDR3 spans 12 amino acids. CDR1 and CDR2 (germline): LNHDA, SQIVND (reference sequence). The CDR3 sequence: CASSLYNSPLHF. The CDR3 region has the DNA TGTGCCAGTTCCCTCTATAATTCACCCCTCCACTTT. Full variable domain (remainder filled in from reference TRBV19 and TRBJ1-6): DGGITQSPKYLFRKEGQNVTLSCEQNLNHDAMYWYRQDPGQGLRLIYYSQIVNDFQKGDIAEGYSVSREKKESFPLTVTSAQKNPTAFYLCASSLYNSPLHFGNGTRLTVT.

This chain uses TRBV5-1 with TRBJ1-1, with TRBD1 matching over 7 bases. J lost 0 bases, V lost 4 bases, and 6 bases had no gene match. This CDR3 comprises 15 residues. Looked up from germline, CDR1 is SGHRS and CDR2 is YFSETQ. CDR3 residues: CASSRFDRVNTEAFF. The CDR3 DNA is TGCGCCAGCAGCCGTTTTGACAGGGTGAACACTGAAGCTTTCTTT.

This chain connects TRBV7-8 to TRBJ1-6; D unclear. V dropped 2 bases and J dropped 7 bases, with 9 bases sitting between them. The CDR3 consists of 14 residues. The germline CDR1 and CDR2 sequences are SGHVS and FQNEAQ. CDR3 sequence: CASSLIGWNSPLHF. The CDR3 DNA is TGTGCCAGCAGCTTAATAGGGTGGAATTCACCCCTCCACTTT.

This clone was recorded only once. Other DNA sequences from this sample encode an identical CDR3 as well. This sequence joins TRBV7-3 and TRBJ1-6; weak D call: TRBD1 (6 bases). V shed 1 base and J shed 8 bases, with 24 bases lying between them. Germline assignment: CDR1 SGHTA and CDR2 FQGTGA. The CDR3 is 19 residues long. CDR3 nucleotide sequence: TGTGCCAGCAGCTTAAGTGGGGGGCAGGGGTCCCTCGCGTATTCACCCCTCCACTTT. Amino acids: CASSLSGGQGSLAYSPLHF.

In this sample, this clone turned up once. V and J are TRBV7-9 and TRBJ2-1, with D possibly matching TRBD1 (5 bases). Germline-derived CDR1 and CDR2 are SEHNR and FQNEAQ (reference sequence). V was shortened by 3 bases and J by 5 bases, with 14 bases between the two germline ends. The length of the CDR3 is 15 residues. CDR3 in DNA: TGTGCCAGCAGCTTCGACAGAATTCGGAACAATGAGCAGTTCTTC. Its translation: CASSFDRIRNNEQFF.

The chain links TRBV18 to TRBJ2-2; D might be TRBD2 (6 bases). V gave up 0 bases and J gave up 3 bases, with 8 bases separating them. Looked up from germline, CDR1 is KGHSH and CDR2 is LQKENI. This CDR3 is 15 amino acids long. Written as DNA, the CDR3 is TGTGCCAGCTCACCACCCAGGGAGGACACCGGGGAGCTGTTTTTT. Protein product: CASSPPREDTGELFF.

This rearrangement joins TRBV7-3 to TRBJ2-3; 9 bases line up with TRBD1. The CDR3 sequence is 14 residues long. V lost 4 bases and J lost 5; bases outside the gene matches: 4. Per germline, CDR1 SGHTA and CDR2 FQGTGA. CDR3 nucleotides: TGTGCCAGCAGCTCAGGACAGGGGAGAGATACGCAGTATTTT. Translated, it gives CASSSGQGRDTQYF.